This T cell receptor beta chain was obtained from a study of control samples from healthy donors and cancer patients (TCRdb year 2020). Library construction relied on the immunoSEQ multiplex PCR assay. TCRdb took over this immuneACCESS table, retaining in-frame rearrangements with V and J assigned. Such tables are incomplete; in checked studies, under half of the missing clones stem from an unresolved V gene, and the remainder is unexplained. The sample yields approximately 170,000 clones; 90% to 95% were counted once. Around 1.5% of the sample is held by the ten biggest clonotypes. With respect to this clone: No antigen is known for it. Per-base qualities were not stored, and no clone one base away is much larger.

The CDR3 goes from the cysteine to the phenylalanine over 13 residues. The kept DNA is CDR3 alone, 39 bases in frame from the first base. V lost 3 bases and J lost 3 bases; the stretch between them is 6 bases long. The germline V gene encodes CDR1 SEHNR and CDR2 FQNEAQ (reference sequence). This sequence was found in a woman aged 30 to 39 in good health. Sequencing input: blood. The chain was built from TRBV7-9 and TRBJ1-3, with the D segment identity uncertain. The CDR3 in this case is CASSFGVGNTIYF. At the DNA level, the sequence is TGTGCCAGCAGCTTCGGGGTTGGAAACACCATATATTTT.